The 30 T cell receptor beta chains given below trace back to one sample, sequenced in a study of OX40 agonist ivuxolimab in advanced cancers. Profiling relied on immunoSEQ multiplex PCR, and the TCRdb table lists in-frame clones only, not all of them. The sample has some 99,000 clones, 90% seen once. This specimen consisted of CD4+ or CD8+ T cells sorted from blood, obtained in a trial of the OX40 agonist ivuxolimab. The receptors originated from an adult with an advanced solid tumor such as melanoma, head and neck, liver or kidney cancer.

This rearrangement joins TRBV6-5 to TRBJ2-7, with 8 bases identical to TRBD1. This CDR3 comprises 15 residues. Germline V gene data show CDR1 as MNHEY and CDR2 as SVGAGI. V lost 10 bases and J lost 4; bases outside the gene matches: 15. The CDR3: CATQLQPGQAYEQYF. CDR3 sequence (DNA): TGTGCCACCCAACTACAGCCGGGACAGGCATACGAGCAGTACTTC.

The chain employs TRBV4-3 and TRBJ2-5; weak D call: TRBD2 (5 bases). The CDR3 extends over 14 amino acids. The V gene's germline CDR1 is LGHNA and CDR2 YSLEER. V gave up 0 bases and J gave up 5 bases, with 10 bases separating them. CDR3 protein: CASSQDIGGETQYF. The CDR3 DNA reads TGCGCCAGCAGCCAAGATATCGGCGGGGAGACCCAGTACTTC.

The rearrangement joins TRBV5-1 to TRBJ2-5; 11 nucleotides align to TRBD1. This CDR3 has 16 residues. Germline-derived CDR1 and CDR2 are SGHRS and YFSETQ. After removal of 0 bases from V and 4 bases from J, the junction contained 5 bases not matched to a gene. Written as DNA, the CDR3 is TGCGCCAGCAGCTTGGGGGGACAGGGGGGCCGAGAGACCCAGTACTTC. It translates to CASSLGGQGGRETQYF.

The rearrangement uses TRBV6-5 and TRBJ2-7; possible D gene TRBD2, 6 bases. Germline CDR1 and CDR2: MNHEY and SVGAGI. This CDR3 is 15 amino acids long. V was trimmed by 6 bases and J by 3 bases, leaving 18 bases between them. CDR3 protein: CASSRGGGARYEQYF. CDR3 sequence (DNA): TGTGCCAGCAGCCGAGGCGGCGGGGCCCGCTACGAGCAGTACTTC.

The chain couples TRBV5-6 to TRBJ2-7; 8 nucleotides line up with TRBD2. Unmatched junction bases numbered 16, after V lost 1 base and J lost 7 bases. Germline lookup yields CDR1 SGHDT and CDR2 YYEEEE. The CDR3 length is 17 residues. CDR3 nucleotides: TGTGCCAGCAGCTTGTTATCCAGCGGGGGCACTCTCCGGGAGCAGTACTTC. Its translation: CASSLLSSGGTLREQYF.

The genes are TRBV6-5 and TRBJ1-3; the D is unclear. The V gene's germline CDR1 is MNHEY and CDR2 SVGAGI. Trimming removed 0 bases at V and 0 bases at J, with 9 bases between. CDR3 length equals 16 residues. The CDR3 DNA reads as TGTGCCAGCAGTTACTCCCGAATCTTCTCTGGAAACACCATATATTTT. Encoded protein: CASSYSRIFSGNTIYF.

The J gene is TRBJ2-7, the V gene TRBV19; maybe TRBD1 (6 bases). This CDR3 region has 12 residues. Germline V gene data show CDR1 as LNHDA and CDR2 as SQIVND (reference sequence). V was shortened by 3 bases and J by 10 bases, with 13 bases between the two germline ends. The CDR3 loop is CASSMGSGTQYF. The CDR3 bases are TGTGCCAGTAGTATGGGTTCCGGGACACAGTACTTC.

J is TRBJ1-1 and V is TRBV4-2; D is undetermined. The CDR3 has 12 residues. V lost 7 bases and J 4 bases, leaving 10 bases between the germline ends. Germline V gene data show CDR1 as LGHNA and CDR2 as YNFKEQ. CDR3 bases: TGTGCCAGCACCCCGGTCGTCACTGAAGCTTTCTTT. It yields the protein CASTPVVTEAFF.

The chain carries TRBV12-5 and TRBJ2-1, with D hard to call. The V end was cut by 5 bases, the J end by 5 bases, with 10 bases between. The CDR3 spans 13 residues. Per germline, CDR1 LGHNT and CDR2 FRNRAP. This CDR3 is CASGLNTDNEQFF. The DNA of the CDR3 is TGTGCTAGTGGTCTCAACACAGACAATGAGCAGTTCTTC. Looking up the rest from reference TRBV12-5 and TRBJ2-1 gives the full variable domain: DARVTQTPRHKVTEMGQEVTMRCQPILGHNTVFWYRQTMMQGLELLAYFRNRAPLDDSGMPKDRFSAEMPDATLATLKIQPSEPRDSAVYFCASGLNTDNEQFFGPGTRLTVL.

This rearrangement joins TRBV12-5 to TRBJ2-7; a weak D match, TRBD1 (6 bases). Trimming removed 9 bases from V and 4 bases from J, with 16 bases in between. The length of the CDR3 is 13 residues. The germline V gene encodes CDR1 LGHNT and CDR2 FRNRAP. The CDR3 spells CASQRDISYEQYF. CDR3 sequence (DNA): TGTGCTAGCCAGAGGGACATTTCGTACGAGCAGTACTTC.

This sequence joins TRBV11-2 and TRBJ2-7; possible D gene TRBD1, 5 bases. This CDR3 region has 15 residues. CDR1 and CDR2 from the germline V gene are SGHAT and FQNNGV. V lost 2 bases, J lost 3 bases, and 14 bases lay in between. The CDR3 region is CASSLNRQSYYEQYF. As DNA, the CDR3 is TGTGCCAGCAGCTTAAACCGACAGAGCTACTACGAGCAGTACTTC.

The chain recombines TRBV21-1 with TRBJ2-5; TRBD1, as called in the table, went unchecked against the DNA. TRBV21-1 is termed a pseudogene. There are 17 residues in the CDR3. This chain's CDR3 is CASSKGRDRGPQETQYF. In DNA, the CDR3 is TGTGCCAGCAGCAAAGGTAGGGACAGGGGACCTCAAGAGACCCAGTACTTC.

The V and J genes are TRBV10-3 and TRBJ2-3; D is unresolved. The CDR3 sequence is 16 residues long. V was cut by 4 bases and J by 1 base, with 15 bases left in between. Per the germline V gene, CDR1 is ENHRY and CDR2 is SYGVKD. CDR3 nucleotide sequence: TGTGCCATCAGTGGTGTAGGCGGAACTCGCACAGATACGCAGTATTTT. Its translation: CAISGVGGTRTDTQYF.

The chain joins TRBV7-9 to TRBJ1-4; tentatively, D is TRBD1 (6 bases). This CDR3 contains 15 residues. The V and J ends lost 3 bases and 4 bases respectively, with 12 bases between them. Per germline, CDR1 SEHNR and CDR2 FQNEAQ (reference sequence). CDR3 DNA sequence: TGTGCCAGCAGCTTCCCCAGGGGTCTTAATGAAAAACTGTTTTTT. Translation: CASSFPRGLNEKLFF.

This sequence joins TRBV7-3 and TRBJ2-1; 8 nucleotides agree with TRBD2. Germline V gene data show CDR1 as SGHTA and CDR2 as FQGTGA. V was pared by 5 bases and J by 6 bases, with 12 bases of the junction left unmatched. The CDR3 has 16 amino acids. The DNA of the CDR3 is TGTGCCAGCAGCCCTATTGCGGGAGGCTTGGTCAATGAGCAGTTCTTC. Translated: CASSPIAGGLVNEQFF.

The chain links TRBV7-8 to TRBJ2-2; maybe TRBD2 (7 bases). Germline V gene lookup returns CDR1 SGHVS and CDR2 FQNEAQ. V was clipped by 1 base and J by 6 bases, with 15 bases between them. The CDR3 length is 16 residues. The CDR3 region is CASSLVGGPGSGELFF. The CDR3 DNA follows: TGTGCCAGCAGCTTAGTGGGGGGGCCCGGTTCCGGGGAGCTGTTTTTT.

The chain carries TRBV7-2 and TRBJ2-7; D remains ambiguous. Trimming stripped 3 bases from V and 7 bases from J, with 7 bases between. From germline, CDR1 is SGHTA and CDR2 FQGNSA. The CDR3 extends over 11 amino acids. CDR3 loop: CASSFFLEQYF. The CDR3 DNA reads TGTGCCAGCAGCTTCTTCTTAGAGCAGTACTTC.

CDR3 DNA: TGTGCCAGCAGTGCTATCTACGAGCAGTACTTC. Its protein product is CASSAIYEQYF. The chain is built from TRBV6-6 and TRBJ2-7; no clear D gene. This CDR3 spans 11 amino acids. The V end was cut by 5 bases, the J end by 3 bases, with 5 bases between. The V gene's germline CDR1 is MNHNY and CDR2 SVGAGI (reference sequence).

The chain employs TRBV5-1 and TRBJ2-3; no clear D. Trimming pared 3 bases from V and 10 bases from J, leaving 15 bases between. The CDR3 length is 13 residues. Germline V gene lookup returns CDR1 SGHRS and CDR2 YFSETQ. The CDR3 DNA sequence: TGCGCCAGCAGCTCTGGTGGGTCTTCGTCGCAGTATTTT. Its protein product is CASSSGGSSSQYF.

The V call is TRBV7-2, the J call TRBJ1-2; D is unresolved. V was cut by 2 bases and J by 2 bases, with 12 bases left in between. The CDR3 extends over 15 amino acids. Germline V gives CDR1 SGHTA, CDR2 FQGNSA. The CDR3 region is CASSLSGGQNYGYTF. The CDR3 DNA follows: TGTGCCAGCAGCTTAAGTGGCGGGCAGAACTATGGCTACACCTTC.

The rearrangement links TRBV28 to TRBJ2-1; D gene ambiguous. This CDR3 is built from 11 residues. V gave up 5 bases and J gave up 9 bases, with 8 bases separating them. Per the germline V gene, CDR1 is MDHEN and CDR2 is SYDVKM. The CDR3 DNA sequence: TGTGCCAGCAGTATTGTAAGTGAGCAGTTCTTC. Protein product: CASSIVSEQFF.

V gene TRBV11-2 combines with J gene TRBJ2-1; D remains unclear. The germline V and J ends were trimmed by 1 base and 8 bases, with 3 bases remaining between them. The CDR3 totals 11 residues. In germline, CDR1 is SGHAT, CDR2 FQNNGV. CDR3 loop: CASSLVDEQFF. The CDR3 DNA sequence: TGTGCCAGCAGCTTAGTGGATGAGCAGTTCTTC.

This sequence joins TRBV7-6 and TRBJ2-7; weak D call: TRBD1 (6 bases). Germline V lookup: CDR1 SGHVS, CDR2 FNYEAQ. The CDR3 runs to 13 residues. The V gene lost 2 bases and the J gene lost 3 bases, with 8 bases spanning the gap. The CDR3 DNA reads TGTGCCAGCAGCTTACAACAGGGCTACGAGCAGTACTTC. Protein sequence: CASSLQQGYEQYF.

This chain links TRBV28 with TRBJ2-2, with D possibly being TRBD2 (6 bases). The CDR3 is 14 amino acids. From germline, CDR1 is MDHEN and CDR2 SYDVKM. V was cut by 4 bases and J by 5 bases, with 11 bases left in between. The CDR3 sequence is CASSSYSGTGELFF. As DNA, the CDR3 is TGTGCCAGCAGTTCGTACAGCGGGACCGGGGAGCTGTTTTTT.

The table lists this clone with a count of one. The CDR3 DNA reads as TGTGCCACGACGCAGGGACTCTCCTACGAGCAGTACTTC. It is translated as CATTQGLSYEQYF. The chain couples TRBV6-1 to TRBJ2-7; D is possibly TRBD2 (6 bases). The ends were cut back, 10 bases at V and 0 bases at J, with 13 bases in the middle. Germline V gives CDR1 MNHNS, CDR2 SASEGT. The CDR3 is 13 amino acids.

The chain uses TRBV11-2 and TRBJ2-3; the match to TRBD2 covers 14 bases. This CDR3 comprises 18 residues. Trimming at V came to 1 base and at J to 6 bases, leaving 9 bases not matched to a gene. Germline V gene data show CDR1 as SGHAT and CDR2 as FQNNGV. The CDR3 reads CASSLVGTSGSSADTQYF. CDR3 sequence (DNA): TGTGCCAGCAGCTTAGTTGGGACTAGCGGGAGTTCGGCCGATACGCAGTATTTT. Combining the CDR3 with reference TRBV11-2 and TRBJ2-3 gives the whole variable domain EAGVAQSPRYKIIEKRQSVAFWCNPISGHATLYWYQQILGQGPKLLIQFQNNGVVDDSQLPKDRFSAERLKGVDSTLKIQPAKLEDSAVYLCASSLVGTSGSSADTQYFGPGTRLTVL.

The chain carries TRBV7-9 and TRBJ2-7, with no clear D. Germline V CDR1 and CDR2: SEHNR, FQNEAQ (reference sequence). This CDR3 is built from 15 residues. Trimming cost V 1 base and J 2 bases, with 12 bases left between them. CDR3 residues: CASSLVPVSPYEQYF. The CDR3 DNA reads as TGTGCCAGCAGCTTAGTTCCGGTAAGCCCCTACGAGCAGTACTTC.

The gene calls are TRBV5-4 and TRBJ1-1; 11 bases line up with TRBD1. Germline V CDR1 and CDR2: SGHNT, YYREEE (reference sequence). V lost 4 bases and J lost 5; bases outside the gene matches: 13. The CDR3 sequence is 17 residues long. The CDR3, as DNA: TGTGCCAGCAGCGGAGGGACAGGGGGATTTGTTAGGACTGAAGCTTTCTTT. Encoded protein: CASSGGTGGFVRTEAFF.

The chain links TRBV7-9 to TRBJ2-7; either TRBD1 or TRBD2 may fit D (5 bases each). Germline V gives CDR1 SEHNR, CDR2 FQNEAQ (reference sequence). Trimming stripped 0 bases from V and 8 bases from J, with 17 bases between. CDR3 length: 15 residues. In DNA form, the CDR3 reads TGTGCCAGCAGCTTAGCGCAGGACGGGGCTACGAAGCAGTACTTC. Its translation: CASSLAQDGATKQYF.

The CDR3 sequence is CASSLGRTGRELFF. DNA of the CDR3: TGTGCCAGCAGCTTAGGAAGGACAGGAAGGGAGCTGTTTTTT. The genes are TRBV11-2 and TRBJ2-2; 7 bases are shared with TRBD1. This CDR3 contains 14 residues. Germline trimming cut 1 base from V and 9 bases from J; bases unmatched to any gene: 5. Germline V lookup: CDR1 SGHAT, CDR2 FQNNGV.